One T cell receptor beta chain is described in this entry. Its specificity is unknown. Trimming stripped 1 base from V and 5 bases from J, with 14 bases between. CDR3 length: 15 residues. Germline values: CDR1 SGHTA, CDR2 FQGNSA. The data were taken from a study of T cell repertoires in cytomegalovirus infection. Across the whole study: Indications came from public TCR beta signatures; they pointed to CMV infection and to a matching HLA type.

Each CDR3 protein gets one entry after TCRdb re-called the reads with MiXCR. The data hold under 500,000 distinct CDR3 sequences, with approximately 42% observed a single time. The sequences come from cultured PBMCs, collected from culture after CMV antigen stimulation. The origin of this receptor is a human donor in good health (CMV status not recorded). Some clones in this sample may be carry-over from other donors' samples. V usage is TRBV7-2 and J usage is TRBJ2-5; D assignment may be TRBD1 or TRBD2 (5 bases each). The CDR3 bases are TGTGCCAGCAGCTTAGGTTCGGGGCGGCGGGAGACCCAGTACTTC. Amino acids: CASSLGSGRRETQYF.